The T cell receptor (beta chain) under discussion was sequenced for a study of T cell responses to AZD1222 COVID-19 vaccine. Data came from immunoSEQ multiplex PCR; TCRdb stores just in-frame clones and leaves some out. The repertoire holds about 150,000 clones, with approximately 90% as singletons. Findings and limits, study-wide: With two AZD1222 doses given, Spike-specific TCR breadth and depth both rose. Donor demographics were predominantly white British with a female majority; clonal diversity may be underestimated. Reportedly, close to half of spike-specific TCRs are directed against unmutated variant regions.

The germline V gene encodes CDR1 SGHDT and CDR2 YYEEEE. V was trimmed by 3 bases and J by 5 bases, leaving 12 bases between them. This CDR3 contains 13 residues. Notes on this clone: The antigen remains undetermined.

This receptor was taken from an adult in good health. This sequence joins TRBV5-6 and TRBJ2-7; D perhaps matches TRBD2 (5 bases). This material consisted of peripheral blood, taken on day 0 of AZD1222 vaccination. This chain's CDR3 is CASSSPDFNEQYF. The CDR3 bases are TGTGCCAGCAGCTCCCCGGACTTTAACGAGCAGTACTTC.